This T cell receptor beta chain stems from a study of persistence of HIV-infected CD4 T cells (dated by TCRdb to about 2020). Describing the broader study: The median time the participants had spent on suppressive ART was 8 years. Anti-CD3/anti-CD28 stimulation activated a higher proportion of cells, with a lower memory fraction, than antigen stimulation. Peripheral blood samples of up to about 180 mL were collected at multiple time points, except for a couple of participants, who underwent leukapheresis at a single time point. The clonality of all cells in each sorted population was assessed by TCRbeta sequencing, whereas the clonality of infected cells was assessed by proviral sequencing. In the cross-participant TCR cluster analysis, eight or nine participants were included for CMV and roughly seven participants were included for Gag. The study isolated CMV- and HIV-1 Gag-responding CD4+ T cells from ART-treated individuals to examine antigen-driven clonal expansion of HIV-1-infected cells.

The immunoSEQ hsTCRB assay version 4 in survey mode was used to sequence TCRbeta repertoires from genomic DNA. Genomic DNA was diluted to about 10 ng/uL, using up to roughly 1 ug per sample for TCRbeta sequencing. In the paper's pipeline: ImmunoSeq Analyzer 3.0 was used for analysis of TCRbeta data, and diversity was computed on productive nucleotide rearrangements. Using the Immunarch R package, the improved Chao index served to estimate lower-bound TCR diversity and the Gini coefficient served to estimate clonality. Nucleotide rearrangements that differed but encoded the same CDR3beta amino acid sequence were counted as separate clonotypes. Differential abundance analysis found TCRbeta sequences that were significantly enriched in antigen-responding cells compared with anti-CD3/anti-CD28-activated cells. GLIPH2 clustered TCRs by predicted peptide-MHC specificity, both within individual participants and across merged participant data sets. Sourced from immuneACCESS, this table was stored by TCRdb with only in-frame sequences that have V and J called. A share of the clones is absent; for the studies checked, an unresolved V gene accounts for under half, and the remainder has no known explanation. V and J calls and clone size are as listed in that table; D and trimming were resolved from the DNA. For this sample the table gives roughly 41,000 clones, of which over 80% were detected only once. The ten top clones hold roughly 1.3% of the sample.

The research as a whole found: Degenerate expanded CDR3beta sequences were enriched in antigen-responding cells, suggesting convergent selection of CD4+ responses to CMV and Gag. Significantly lower TCRbeta richness was observed in CMV- and Gag-responding cells than in anti-CD3/anti-CD28-responding cells, and higher oligoclonality was observed in CMV-responding cells than in CD3/CD28-stimulated and Gag-responding cells. Only a small number of individuals took part in the study, and only a limited range of antigens was tested. Restriction of bulk TCR analyses to the rare CMV-responding cells that actually carried HIV-1 proviruses was not possible. Within the same sorted populations, how oligoclonal the TCRs were correlated with how oligoclonal the proviruses were.

The sample's treatment or condition, from its label and the paper: suppressive antiretroviral therapy. As a nonspecific positive control representing the CD4+ T cell repertoire, the cells were stimulated with anti-CD3/anti-CD28 magnetic beads. Responding CD4+ T cells were sorted on the basis of upregulation of both CD40 ligand and CD69. HIV-1-infected adults in whom suppressive ART had been started during chronic infection were enrolled as participants. Participants had undetectable plasma HIV-1 RNA below 50 copies/mL for at least 4 years. To be included, participants needed a CD4+ T cell count above 400 cells/uL and a positive CMV serology. Before stimulation, PBMCs were isolated using density centrifugation and then depleted of CD8+ T cells. For about 17 hours, the CD8-depleted PBMCs were stimulated with anti-CD28/CD49d costimulation, a CD40-blocking antibody, and enfuvirtide to prevent new infections. Cells were sorted on a Beckman Coulter MoFlo Legacy or XDP sorter, with propidium iodide excluding dead cells. Genomic DNA was extracted with the QIAamp DNA Mini Kit for samples above one million cells, otherwise with the Quick-DNA Microprep Kit.

A remark on this clone: Its antigen is currently not known. Base qualities are not provided; no much larger clone lies one nucleotide away.

CDR1 and CDR2, looked up from the germline V gene, are MNHEY and SVGAGI. From cysteine to phenylalanine, the CDR3 is 15 amino acids long. The sequence is cut down to CDR3 DNA, 45 bases in frame from base 1. The junction shows trimming of 5 bases on V and 4 bases on J, and the gene matches do not reach 8 bases of it. The source material was CD4+ T cells sorted from PBMCs after roughly 18-hour stimulation, sampled from a patient who received antiretroviral therapy. Per the publication, the cell subset or site label means: CD40L+CD69+ CD4 T cells responding to anti-CD3/anti-CD28 beads, representing the overall repertoire. Recombination linked TRBV6-5 to TRBJ2-7; TRBD1 matches 10 bases in the middle. This TCR derives from an adult man with HIV who was CMV-seropositive. The DNA sequence follows: TGTGCCAGCAGTCATCGGTCGGGACAGGGGTACGAGCAGTACTTC. This is translated as CASSHRSGQGYEQYF.